The 3 T cell receptor beta chains presented below share a single source sample, sequenced in a study of control samples from healthy donors and cancer patients. The data were produced by immunoSEQ multiplex PCR, yet TCRdb's version contains in-frame clones alone and is incomplete. The table lists 70,000 to 75,000 clones, over 85% of them singletons. Sequenced: PBMCs. These TCRs come from a man aged 60-69 years with lung cancer.

V usage is TRBV7-9 and J usage is TRBJ2-2; TRBD2 might be the D (6 bases). Trimming left V 5 bases short and J 1 base short, with 8 bases between. There are 14 residues in the CDR3. Germline V gene lookup returns CDR1 SEHNR and CDR2 FQNEAQ (reference sequence). In DNA form, the CDR3 reads TGTGCCAGCAGCCCGGGACTGAACACCGGGGAGCTGTTTTTT. This gives the protein CASSPGLNTGELFF.

The rearrangement links TRBV11-2 to TRBJ2-1; D might be TRBD1 or TRBD2, each matching 5 bases. Per germline, CDR1 SGHAT and CDR2 FQNNGV. This CDR3 is built from 13 residues. Between the trimmed V and J ends, which lost 1 base and 12 bases, there was a span of 13 bases. The CDR3 DNA sequence: TGTGCCAGCAGCTTAGGGGGGTCCTACGGGCAGTTCTTC. Its translation is CASSLGGSYGQFF.

Only a few counts were recorded for this clone. The chain combines TRBV7-2 with TRBJ2-2; TRBD2 agrees at 8 bases. The trim removed 10 bases at V and 5 bases at J, leaving 12 bases unmatched. This CDR3 comprises 15 residues. The germline V gene has CDR1 SGHTA and CDR2 FQGNSA. The CDR3 is CATFRTSSRTGELFF. The CDR3 nucleotides read TGTGCCACCTTTAGGACTAGCTCGAGGACCGGGGAGCTGTTTTTT.